One and the same sample provided the 23 T cell receptor beta chains below, sequenced in a study of monozygotic twins with inflammatory bowel disease. TCRdb reprocessed the 5' RACE reads, with one entry per CDR3 protein and no DNA. This table holds roughly 150,000 distinct CDR3 sequences. Sequencing was performed on blood. The origin of the receptors is a human donor with ulcerative colitis or Crohn's disease, or a healthy co-twin of an affected twin (not recorded which).

The chain uses TRBV18 and TRBJ1-1; no DNA is available, so the TRBD1 call from TCRdb remains unchecked. There are 14 residues in the CDR3. From germline, CDR1 is KGHSH and CDR2 LQKENI. The CDR3 spells CASSRDKMNTEAFF.

The chain is built from TRBV6-2 or TRBV6-3 and TRBJ1-4. The germline V gene encodes CDR1 MNHEY and CDR2 SVGEGT. The CDR3 has 15 residues. This CDR3 is CASSDRQPRGEKLFF.

The genes are TRBV4-1 and TRBJ2-7; the D call of TRBD1 rests on TCRdb alone, since no DNA is present to check it. The CDR3 is made up of 16 amino acids. CDR1 and CDR2 from the germline V gene are MGHRA and YSYEKL. The CDR3 here is CASSQVSRQVIDEQYF.

V and J are TRBV2 and TRBJ2-7; the TCRdb D gene call, TRBD1, has no DNA to confirm it. Germline V lookup: CDR1 SNHLY, CDR2 FYNNEI. CDR3 length: 15 amino acids. The CDR3 region is CASSFSGTEDYEQYF.

This sequence joins TRBV7-8 and TRBJ1-5. The CDR3 is 14 residues long. Germline values: CDR1 SGHVS, CDR2 FQNEAQ. The CDR3 is CASSSAVLNQPQHF.

J is TRBJ2-7 and V is TRBV4-2. The CDR3 extends over 15 amino acids. Germline CDR1 is LGHNA and CDR2 is YNFKEQ. CDR3 amino acids: CASSQDVVRYYEQYF.

The gene calls are TRBV20-1 and TRBJ2-1; TCRdb gives TRBD2 as the D gene, but with no DNA this cannot be confirmed. The CDR3 length is 15 residues. Per germline, CDR1 DFQATT and CDR2 SNEGSKA (reference sequence). CDR3 sequence reads: CSAPVLAGAHNEQFF.

This rearrangement joins TRBV7-3 to TRBJ1-1; TCRdb reports TRBD1, a call that lacks DNA to check it against. Germline lookup yields CDR1 SGHTA and CDR2 FQGTGA. The CDR3 contains 14 residues. CDR3 amino acids: CASSPPGQNTEAFF. The variable domain in full, with the rest retrieved from reference TRBV7-3 and TRBJ1-1, is GAGVSQTPSNKVTEKGKYVELRCDPISGHTALYWYRQSLGQGPEFLIYFQGTGAADDSGLPNDRFFAVRPEGSVSTLKIQRTERGDSAVYLCASSPPGQNTEAFFGQGTRLTVV.

V gene TRBV5-1 combines with J gene TRBJ1-1; without DNA, the TCRdb call of TRBD1 cannot be checked. The CDR3 spans 15 residues. The germline CDR1 and CDR2 sequences are SGHRS and YFSETQ. CDR3 region: CASSLISGNPTEAFF. Full variable domain (outside the CDR3, taken from reference TRBV5-1 and TRBJ1-1): KAGVTQTPRYLIKTRGQQVTLSCSPISGHRSVSWYQQTPGQGLQFLFEYFSETQRNKGNFPGRFSGRQFSNSRSEMNVSTLELGDSALYLCASSLISGNPTEAFFGQGTRLTVV.

The rearrangement uses TRBV6-1 and TRBJ2-2; TCRdb reports TRBD2, a call that lacks DNA to check it against. Germline V lookup: CDR1 MNHNS, CDR2 SASEGT. CDR3 length equals 15 residues. CDR3 protein: CASSRLRLGTGELFF.

V gene TRBV5-1 combines with J gene TRBJ2-6; the TCRdb call, TRBD1, lacks DNA for checking. This CDR3 region has 17 residues. Germline V gene lookup returns CDR1 SGHRS and CDR2 YFSETQ. CDR3 residues: CASSLEGQDSGANVLTF.

The chain has TRBV5-1 and TRBJ2-1; TCRdb indicates TRBD1, and absent DNA this call remains unverified. The CDR3 totals 14 residues. Germline V lookup: CDR1 SGHRS, CDR2 YFSETQ. The CDR3 sequence: CASSLGQRNNEQFF.

The V call is TRBV5-1, the J call TRBJ2-3; TCRdb reports TRBD1, a call that lacks DNA to check it against. Germline V lookup: CDR1 SGHRS, CDR2 YFSETQ. The CDR3 has 14 amino acids. CDR3 sequence reads: CASSPLSPPDTQYF. Drawing the rest from reference TRBV5-1 and TRBJ2-3, the complete variable domain is KAGVTQTPRYLIKTRGQQVTLSCSPISGHRSVSWYQQTPGQGLQFLFEYFSETQRNKGNFPGRFSGRQFSNSRSEMNVSTLELGDSALYLCASSPLSPPDTQYFGPGTRLTVL.

This chain connects TRBV6-2 or TRBV6-3 to TRBJ2-5. Germline lookup yields CDR1 MNHEY and CDR2 SVGEGT. There are 12 residues in the CDR3. The CDR3 region is CASSRYQETQYF.

The chain employs TRBV7-2 and TRBJ1-2; TCRdb's D gene call, TRBD1, goes unchecked for lack of DNA. The CDR3 loop spans 17 amino acids. The germline V gene encodes CDR1 SGHTA and CDR2 FQGNSA. CDR3 in amino acids: CASSLSITVTGGNGYTF.

This chain uses TRBV4-3 with TRBJ2-5. The CDR3 has 13 residues. CDR1 LGHNA and CDR2 YSLEER come from the germline V gene. CDR3 in amino acids: CASSQGIQETQYF.

CDR3: CASSLEWTETYEQYF. The chain uses TRBV18 and TRBJ2-7; TCRdb designates TRBD1, a call that cannot be tested without DNA. Germline CDR1 reads KGHSH; CDR2 reads LQKENI. This CDR3 comprises 15 residues.

V and J are TRBV20-1 and TRBJ2-5. Germline CDR1 DFQATT, CDR2 SNEGSKA (reference sequence). The CDR3 sequence is 14 residues long. This CDR3 is CSARVPSGVETQYF.

The chain carries TRBV7-3 and TRBJ2-7; absent DNA, TCRdb's TRBD2 call cannot be checked. CDR1 and CDR2 (germline): SGHTA, FQGTGA. The CDR3 spans 14 residues. CDR3 in amino acids: CASSLMAGYHEQYF. The variable domain in full, completed from reference TRBV7-3 and TRBJ2-7, reads GAGVSQTPSNKVTEKGKYVELRCDPISGHTALYWYRQSLGQGPEFLIYFQGTGAADDSGLPNDRFFAVRPEGSVSTLKIQRTERGDSAVYLCASSLMAGYHEQYFGPGTRLTVT.

The chain couples TRBV3-1 to TRBJ2-2; the TCRdb D gene call, TRBD2, has no DNA to confirm it. The length of the CDR3 is 15 residues. Germline V gives CDR1 LGHDT, CDR2 YNNKEL (reference sequence). The CDR3 is CASSQGSHGTGELFF.

Here the CDR3 reads CASSPPQGAGTEAFF. The rearrangement links TRBV18 to TRBJ1-1; the D gene TCRdb calls, TRBD1, cannot be checked with no DNA. Germline lookup yields CDR1 KGHSH and CDR2 LQKENI. CDR3 size: 15 residues.

This chain connects TRBV29-1 to TRBJ2-1; TCRdb indicates TRBD2, and absent DNA this call remains unverified. The CDR3 runs to 13 residues. Germline V gene sequence: CDR1 SQVTM, CDR2 ANQGSEA. CDR3 protein: CSVLAGGLNEQFF.

The chain recombines TRBV6-1 with TRBJ1-4. Germline CDR1 reads MNHNS; CDR2 reads SASEGT. The CDR3 is 15 residues long. The CDR3 sequence is CASSPQGGAGEKLFF.